These 13 T cell receptor beta chains were all obtained from the same sample, sequenced in a study of neurological immune-mediated disorders. TCRdb re-derived calls from the 5' RACE reads in MiXCR, one entry per CDR3 protein. This sample yields roughly 71,000 distinct CDR3 sequences, of which about 4% are seen a single time; under 1.5% belongs to the top ten. What was sequenced was PBMCs. The receptors here all came from a man aged 25 to 40 with multiple sclerosis.

This clonotype is medium-sized within its sample. The gene calls are TRBV5-1 and TRBJ1-1, with D possibly TRBD1 on 5 matching bases. CDR1 is SGHRS and CDR2 is YFSETQ in the germline V gene. V gave up 3 bases and J gave up 5 bases, with 17 bases separating them. The CDR3 extends over 15 amino acids. The CDR3 loop is CASSSTTYRWTEAFF. CDR3 in DNA: TGCGCCAGCAGCTCGACAACATACAGGTGGACTGAAGCTTTCTTT.

This clonotype was counted ten times or more. The chain has TRBV3-1 and TRBJ1-4; possibly TRBD1 for D (5 bases). V lost 4 bases and J 8 bases, leaving 14 bases between the germline ends. Germline CDR1 is LGHDT and CDR2 is YNNKEL (reference sequence). CDR3 length: 14 amino acids. The CDR3 coding sequence is TGTGCCAGCAGCCGATCGGGACTGAACGAAAAACTGTTTTTT. Translated, it gives CASSRSGLNEKLFF.

This clonotype occurred many times. The chain links TRBV20-1 to TRBJ1-3; 7 positions match TRBD1. V was pared by 5 bases and J by 0 bases, with 4 bases of the junction left unmatched. CDR3 length equals 14 residues. Germline V gene sequence: CDR1 DFQATT, CDR2 SNEGSKA (reference sequence). The CDR3 loop reads CSAFDRVSGNTIYF. CDR3 bases: TGCAGTGCTTTCGACAGGGTCTCTGGAAACACCATATATTTT.

This clonotype has a count of ten or more. V and J are TRBV4-1 and TRBJ2-6, with unresolved D. Germline CDR1 and CDR2: MGHRA and YSYEKL. CDR3 length: 16 residues. Deletions cut 2 bases from V and 0 bases from J, with 8 bases between. CDR3 protein: CASSQRLSSGANVLTF. The CDR3, as DNA: TGCGCCAGCAGCCAAAGACTCAGCTCTGGGGCCAACGTCCTGACTTTC.

This clonotype has a count of ten or more. The CDR3 sequence: CASSFGQGGTEAFF. CDR3 sequence (DNA): TGCGCCAGCAGCTTCGGACAGGGTGGCACTGAAGCTTTCTTT. J is TRBJ1-1 and V is TRBV5-1; 8 bases line up with TRBD1. The CDR3 length is 14 residues. Germline V gene lookup returns CDR1 SGHRS and CDR2 YFSETQ. The J segment lost 4 bases and the V segment lost 2 bases, leaving 4 bases of the junction unmatched.

This clonotype occurred many times. The rearrangement uses TRBV12-3 or TRBV12-4 and TRBJ1-1; 9 nucleotides match TRBD1. With V trimmed by 6 bases and J by 7 bases, 6 bases remained unmatched. The CDR3 consists of 13 residues. CDR3: CASSRDRENEAFF. For the CDR3, the DNA is TGTGCCAGCAGCCGGGACAGGGAAAATGAAGCTTTCTTT.

This clonotype showed up many times. The CDR3 reads CASTIPNGDRDYEQYF. CDR3 DNA: TGTGCCAGCACCATTCCAAATGGGGACCGGGACTACGAGCAGTACTTC. This chain joins TRBV9 and TRBJ2-7; possibly TRBD1 or TRBD2 for D (5 bases each). This CDR3 has 16 residues. V was trimmed by 6 bases and J by 3 bases, leaving 22 bases between them. Germline values: CDR1 SGDLS, CDR2 YYNGEE.

The sample holds many counts of this clonotype. The chain has TRBV20-1 and TRBJ1-5, with a weak D call TRBD1 (6 bases). The V end lost 7 bases, the J end lost 0 bases, and 10 bases lay between the germline ends. The CDR3 totals 13 residues. Germline V gene data show CDR1 as DFQATT and CDR2 as SNEGSKA (reference sequence). The CDR3 here is CSGQGGSNQPQHF. For the CDR3, the DNA is TGCAGTGGTCAAGGGGGTAGCAATCAGCCCCAGCATTTT.

The sample holds many counts of this clonotype. This chain links TRBV9 with TRBJ2-3; 7 bases agree with TRBD1. Germline assignment: CDR1 SGDLS and CDR2 YYNGEE. This CDR3 region has 15 residues. With 2 bases clipped from V and 2 bases from J, the junction kept 5 bases outside the gene matches. CDR3 nucleotides: TGTGCCAGCAGCGTCTCAACAGGGGTCACAGATACGCAGTATTTT. It encodes CASSVSTGVTDTQYF.

This clonotype was seen more than once but under ten times. V gene TRBV24-1 combines with J gene TRBJ1-5; D is possibly TRBD1 (6 bases). Per germline, CDR1 KGHDR and CDR2 SFDVKD. Trimming shortened V by 9 bases and J by 5 bases, and 13 bases separated the two germline ends. This CDR3 contains 13 residues. DNA of the CDR3: TGTGCCACCGTGAAGGGGGAGGATCAGCCCCAGCATTTT. Residues: CATVKGEDQPQHF.

This clonotype was seen at least ten times. The V call is TRBV5-1, the J call TRBJ1-4; TRBD1 might be the D (5 bases). Germline V lookup: CDR1 SGHRS, CDR2 YFSETQ. The CDR3 extends over 14 amino acids. Trimming cost V 4 bases and J 5 bases, with 12 bases left between them. CDR3 nucleotides: TGCGCCAGCAGCCCCCGGGACGGCAATGAAAAACTGTTTTTT. Protein: CASSPRDGNEKLFF.

This clonotype was counted at least ten times. This chain connects TRBV7-2 to TRBJ2-7; D tentatively reads TRBD1 or TRBD2 (6 bases each). There are 15 residues in the CDR3. CDR1 and CDR2 (germline): SGHTA, FQGNSA. V lost 2 bases, J lost 0 bases, and 11 bases lay in between. The CDR3 nucleotides are TGTGCCAGCAGCTTACGAGGGGGAGGCTCCTACGAGCAGTACTTC. Translating it yields CASSLRGGGSYEQYF.

In this sample, this clonotype turned up many times. The gene calls are TRBV20-1 and TRBJ1-2; unclear D gene. The CDR3 is 15 amino acids. The germline V and J ends were trimmed by 7 bases and 4 bases, with 22 bases remaining between them. Germline V CDR1 and CDR2: DFQATT, SNEGSKA (reference sequence). CDR3: CSVTPLGLGPYGYTF. For the CDR3, the DNA is TGCAGTGTTACTCCCCTAGGCCTAGGGCCCTATGGCTACACCTTC.